This note documents a single TCR beta chain sequence. Its matching antigen is unknown. PCR involved 60 Vbeta and 13 Jbeta primers. Measured with immunoSEQ multiplex PCR; TCRdb has only the in-frame clones, and not every one. The repertoire has hundreds of thousands of clones, approximately 90% of them found once; the top ten carry roughly 1%. From germline, CDR1 is SGHTA and CDR2 FQGNSA. The ends were cut back, 3 bases at V and 4 bases at J, with 16 bases in the middle. This CDR3 spans 16 amino acids. The entry originates in a study of cytomegalovirus exposure and HLA in healthy donors. Study-wide findings and caveats: A highly shared variant cluster was judged a likely technical artifact. It was reported that the classifier diagnosed cytomegalovirus status with high specificity and sensitivity in both the original and validation cohorts. In an earlier analysis, about 87% or about 30%: the productive usage of most TCR beta V segments.

V usage is TRBV7-2 and J usage is TRBJ2-1; no clear D gene. The sequenced sample was PBMCs. The TCR comes from a woman younger than 35 in good health and CMV-seronegative. CDR3 bases: TGTGCCAGCAGCTTTCAAGGCAGGCTTTCTTACAATGAGCAGTTCTTC. Protein: CASSFQGRLSYNEQFF.